What follows are 23 T cell receptor beta chains derived from one specimen sequenced in a study of T cell responses to AZD1222 COVID-19 vaccine. TCRdb keeps only in-frame clones here, not all; method: immunoSEQ multiplex PCR. The sample lists 150,000 to 200,000 clones; just over 90% were seen once. Sequenced here: peripheral blood, sampled 28 days after the second dose of the MenACWY control vaccine. All receptors derive from an adult who received the MenACWY meningococcal vaccine as a control.

J is TRBJ2-2 and V is TRBV11-3; TRBD1 matches at 9 bases. The CDR3 consists of 15 residues. After removal of 1 base from V and 7 bases from J, the junction contained 4 bases not matched to a gene. Germline-derived CDR1 and CDR2 are SGHNT and YENEEA. CDR3 region: CASSLVGQGSGELFF. DNA of the CDR3: TGTGCCAGCAGCTTAGTCGGACAGGGGAGCGGGGAGCTGTTTTTT.

The table lists this clone with a few counts. V and J are TRBV25-1 and TRBJ1-6; no clear D. V shed 6 bases and J shed 7 bases, with 10 bases lying between them. Germline CDR1 and CDR2: MGHDK and SYGVNS. CDR3 length equals 13 residues. For the CDR3, the DNA is TGTGCCAGCAGGGCCCGACTAAATTCACCCCTCCACTTT. Protein product: CASRARLNSPLHF.

The rearrangement uses TRBV3-1 (or the pseudogene TRBV3-2) and TRBJ2-7, with D hard to call. Germline V gene sequence: CDR1 LGHDT, CDR2 YNNKEL (reference sequence). V dropped 0 bases and J dropped 0 bases, with 6 bases sitting between them. CDR3 length equals 14 residues. DNA of the CDR3: TGTGCCAGCAGCCAAGACCTCCTCTCCTACGAGCAGTACTTC. Translating it yields CASSQDLLSYEQYF.

CDR3 loop: CASSLLAGGTDTQYF. CDR3 DNA: TGCGCCAGCAGCTTGCTTGCGGGAGGTACAGATACGCAGTATTTT. The chain carries TRBV5-1 and TRBJ2-3; 8 nucleotides match TRBD2. Trimming took 1 base from V and 3 from J; bases not matched to a gene: 4. CDR1 SGHRS and CDR2 YFSETQ come from the germline V gene. This CDR3 comprises 15 residues.

Details on this clone: Other DNA sequences in this sample translate to the same CDR3. V is TRBV30 and J is TRBJ2-7; D unclear. The germline CDR1 and CDR2 sequences are GTSNPN and SVGIG (reference sequence). This CDR3 has 13 amino acids. V lost 0 bases to trimming and J lost 3 bases, with 9 bases between them. Here the CDR3 reads CAWSVLGSYEQYF. CDR3 bases: TGTGCCTGGAGTGTGCTGGGCAGCTACGAGCAGTACTTC.

The chain combines TRBV27 with TRBJ1-1; the D gene is possibly TRBD1 (6 bases). There are 13 residues in the CDR3. The V end was cut by 5 bases, the J end by 4 bases, with 11 bases between. The germline gives CDR1 MNHEY, CDR2 SMNVEV (reference sequence). The CDR3, as DNA: TGTGCCAGCAGTAACACAGGGTTCACTGAAGCTTTCTTT. Translated: CASSNTGFTEAFF.

The chain combines TRBV28 with TRBJ1-5; D gene uncertain. The CDR3 is 10 residues long. The V end was cut by 3 bases, the J end by 9 bases, with 3 bases between. Germline V lookup: CDR1 MDHEN, CDR2 SYDVKM. This CDR3 reads CASSLGPQHF. The CDR3 nucleotides read TGTGCCAGCAGTTTGGGGCCCCAGCATTTT.

The rearrangement joins TRBV5-5 to TRBJ2-5; D uncertain. Germline CDR1 reads SGHKS; CDR2 reads YYEKEE (reference sequence). V was shortened by 0 bases and J by 1 base, with 16 bases between the two germline ends. This CDR3 has 17 amino acids. In DNA, the CDR3 is TGTGCCAGCAGCTTGGCTCCATCTCGAGGCCTCCAAGAGACCCAGTACTTC. Encoded protein: CASSLAPSRGLQETQYF.

This chain connects TRBV14 to TRBJ1-6; unclear D gene. V lost 5 bases, J lost 4 bases, and 12 bases lay in between. This CDR3 has 15 residues. Per germline, CDR1 SGHDN and CDR2 FVKESK. The CDR3 reads CASSGSGSYNSPLHF. In DNA form, the CDR3 reads TGTGCCAGCAGCGGTTCCGGGTCTTATAATTCACCCCTCCACTTT.

The chain employs TRBV27 and TRBJ1-2; TRBD1 matches at 7 bases. The junction had 4 bases not matched to a gene; V was cut back by 5 bases and J by 4 bases. Germline V CDR1 and CDR2: MNHEY, SMNVEV (reference sequence). The CDR3 length is 13 residues. DNA of the CDR3: TGTGCCAGCAGTCTACGGGACAGCTATGGCTACACCTTC. It yields the protein CASSLRDSYGYTF.

The gene calls are TRBV10-3 and TRBJ2-3; 11 bases match TRBD2. The CDR3 contains 17 residues. The trim removed 0 bases at V and 5 bases at J, leaving 7 bases unmatched. The germline V gene encodes CDR1 ENHRY and CDR2 SYGVKD. The CDR3 bases are TGTGCCATCAGTGAGTCCAATAGCGGGAGGGCTGGAGATACGCAGTATTTT. Its protein product is CAISESNSGRAGDTQYF.

V usage is TRBV14 and J usage is TRBJ1-4; D ambiguous. This CDR3 comprises 14 residues. V was cut by 4 bases and J by 8 bases, with 14 bases left in between. Germline CDR1 is SGHDN and CDR2 is FVKESK. This chain's CDR3 is CASSPPRFWEKLFF. In DNA, the CDR3 is TGTGCCAGCAGCCCCCCCCGGTTTTGGGAAAAACTGTTTTTT.

This chain uses TRBV7-6 with TRBJ1-1; unclear D gene. Germline CDR1 and CDR2: SGHVS and FNYEAQ. Trimming took 5 bases from V and 1 from J, leaving 14 bases between them. CDR3 length: 15 residues. CDR3 residues: CASSPQQRSNTEAFF. CDR3 nucleotides: TGTGCCAGCAGCCCACAACAGAGATCGAACACTGAAGCTTTCTTT.

This chain joins TRBV29-1 and TRBJ2-7; 8 positions agree with TRBD1. Germline assignment: CDR1 SQVTM and CDR2 ANQGSEA. The CDR3 has 13 residues. V lost 7 bases to trimming and J lost 2 bases; unmatched junction nucleotides: 7. CDR3 coding DNA: TGCAGCGCCTCTGGGACAGGTACCTACGAGCAGTACTTC. Its protein product is CSASGTGTYEQYF.

The chain carries TRBV29-1 and TRBJ1-2; no clear D gene. The germline V gene has CDR1 SQVTM and CDR2 ANQGSEA. The CDR3 runs 14 residues. The V gene lost 0 bases and the J gene lost 7 bases, with 15 bases spanning the gap. This chain's CDR3 is CSVEENAQAAGYTF. In DNA, the CDR3 is TGCAGCGTTGAAGAAAATGCCCAGGCGGCTGGCTACACCTTC.

The rearrangement uses TRBV29-1 and TRBJ2-3; TRBD2 matches at 11 bases. The germline CDR1 and CDR2 sequences are SQVTM and ANQGSEA. J lost 4 bases, V lost 7 bases, and 13 bases had no gene match. The CDR3 length is 16 residues. The CDR3 sequence is CSAAVGSGRGADTQYF. The CDR3 bases are TGCAGCGCCGCCGTGGGTAGCGGGAGGGGGGCAGATACGCAGTATTTT.

V is TRBV7-9 and J is TRBJ1-1, with D unclear. V was clipped by 5 bases and J by 1 base, with 5 bases between them. Looked up from germline, CDR1 is SEHNR and CDR2 is FQNEAQ (reference sequence). This CDR3 spans 12 amino acids. DNA for the CDR3: TGTGCCAGCAGCCTCGAGAACACTGAAGCTTTCTTT. Its translation is CASSLENTEAFF.

The chain recombines TRBV9 with TRBJ1-4, with D possibly being TRBD1 (5 bases). The CDR3 has 13 residues. Germline CDR1 SGDLS, CDR2 YYNGEE. Trimming removed 1 base at V and 8 bases at J, with 9 bases between. The CDR3 bases are TGTGCCAGCAGCGTAAGGGAGGGGGAAAAACTGTTTTTT. Residues: CASSVREGEKLFF.

This clone was seen a single time. V is TRBV14 and J is TRBJ1-2; the D is unclear. The germline V gene encodes CDR1 SGHDN and CDR2 FVKESK. CDR3 length: 13 amino acids. V lost 4 bases and J 3 bases, leaving 9 bases between the germline ends. The CDR3 sequence: CASSLSTYYGYTF. CDR3 bases: TGTGCCAGCAGCCTCAGCACGTACTATGGCTACACCTTC.

This chain links TRBV7-9 with TRBJ2-3; TRBD2 might be the D (6 bases). Germline values: CDR1 SEHNR, CDR2 FQNEAQ (reference sequence). The CDR3 has 17 amino acids. V lost 4 bases and J lost 2, with 19 bases in between. Written as DNA, the CDR3 is TGTGCCAGCAGCTCGGGGGTAGGGCCCCGGAACACAGATACGCAGTATTTT. Its protein is CASSSGVGPRNTDTQYF. Using reference TRBV7-9 and TRBJ2-3 for the parts outside the CDR3, the full variable domain is DTGVSQNPRHKITKRGQNVTFRCDPISEHNRLYWYRQTLGQGPEFLTYFQNEAQLEKSRLLSDRFSAERPKGSFSTLEIQRTEQGDSAMYLCASSSGVGPRNTDTQYFGPGTRLTVL.

This sequence joins TRBV9 and TRBJ2-7; D assignment may be TRBD1 or TRBD2 (6 bases each). The CDR3 is 14 amino acids. Per the germline V gene, CDR1 is SGDLS and CDR2 is YYNGEE. V shed 4 bases and J shed 6 bases, with 17 bases lying between them. CDR3 residues: CASSLGGPRGEQYF. CDR3 DNA: TGTGCCAGCAGCCTCGGGGGCCCTAGGGGCGAGCAGTACTTC.

V usage is TRBV30 and J usage is TRBJ1-3; D uncertain. Trimming pared 7 bases from V and 1 base from J, leaving 11 bases between. There are 13 residues in the CDR3. Germline V gene lookup returns CDR1 GTSNPN and CDR2 SVGIG (reference sequence). The CDR3 DNA reads as TGTGCCTCCCATAATACTTCTGGAAACACCATATATTTT. Amino acid sequence: CASHNTSGNTIYF.

This clone showed up just a few times. CDR3 coding DNA: TGCGCCAGCAGCCAAGGCTTCGGGCCGAGGGCCACTGAAGCTTTCTTT. This codes for CASSQGFGPRATEAFF. The rearrangement links TRBV4-1 to TRBJ1-1; D gene uncertain. Germline V gives CDR1 MGHRA, CDR2 YSYEKL. CDR3 size: 16 residues. Trimming removed 1 base at V and 4 bases at J, with 16 bases between.